The following is a T cell receptor (beta chain) sequence with its context. The junction departs from germline at one end; a sequencing error may be responsible. TCRdb keeps only in-frame clones here, not all; method: immunoSEQ multiplex PCR. This table holds tens of thousands of clones, approximately 91% found once. This record comes from a study of T cell changes during pregnancy in multiple sclerosis. Sequencing used peripheral blood, obtained in the third trimester of pregnancy. This clonotype originated in a female donor with multiple sclerosis, enrolled in a pregnancy study.

This chain's CDR3 is CASSPTTGGEQYF. As DNA, the CDR3 is TGTGCTAGCAGCCCTACCACAGGGGGCGAGCAGTACTTC. The chain is built from TRBV7-7 and TRBJ2-7, with TRBD1 matching over 8 bases. CDR1 is SSHAT and CDR2 is FNYEAQ in the germline V gene (reference sequence). The CDR3 runs to 13 residues.